Shown below are 32 T cell receptor beta chains from a single sample sequenced in a study of HIV-infected patients and healthy controls. cDNA was made from about 510 ng RNA using alpha and beta constant primers. Each of the alpha and beta chains got its own library through chain-specific third strand synthesis with indices. TCRdb fed the 5' RACE reads into MiXCR, producing one record per CDR3 protein. Here the sample spans 8,000 to 8,500 distinct CDR3 sequences, 6% to 8% being singletons. Roughly three months, about 14 weeks, into antiretroviral therapy, follow-up blood was collected. The repertoire came from unfractionated whole blood and reflected all unsorted peripheral T cells. The sample consisted of blood, taken during antiretroviral therapy. The source is an adult with HIV infection.

This clonotype is termed medium-sized. The library was prepared for alpha chains; this beta chain is a stray read, so its frequency means little. The chain joins TRBV7-9 to TRBJ2-1; 9 bases are shared with TRBD1. CDR1 is SEHNR and CDR2 is FQNEAQ in the germline V gene (reference sequence). V was pared by 5 bases and J by 7 bases, with 9 bases of the junction left unmatched. There are 15 residues in the CDR3. The CDR3 DNA reads as TGTGCCAGCAGCCCCGGGACAGGGATGAAGAATGAGCAGTTCTTC. It codes for CASSPGTGMKNEQFF.

Ten or more counts support this clonotype. The library was built for alpha chains, so this beta chain is an off-target read and its size means little. The chain employs TRBV28 and TRBJ2-3, with 10 bases aligning to TRBD1. CDR3 length: 15 residues. V lost 8 bases to trimming and J lost 2 bases; unmatched junction nucleotides: 7. The germline V gene encodes CDR1 MDHEN and CDR2 SYDVKM. The CDR3 protein is CASGRGTGVTDTQYF. CDR3 nucleotide sequence: TGTGCCAGCGGAAGAGGGACAGGGGTCACAGATACGCAGTATTTT.

This clonotype ranks as medium-sized. Within a library made for alpha chains, this beta chain is off target, and its count is uninformative. The CDR3, as DNA: TGCAGTGCTAGGCCCCTGGACTACAATGAGCAGTTCTTC. This codes for CSARPLDYNEQFF. The chain employs TRBV20-1 and TRBJ2-1; D remains unclear. The CDR3 covers 13 residues. In germline, CDR1 is DFQATT, CDR2 SNEGSKA (reference sequence). V was shortened by 3 bases and J by 3 bases, with 9 bases between the two germline ends.

This clonotype is labeled as large. With the library built for alpha chains, this beta chain is off target and its frequency is not meaningful. V gene TRBV7-2 combines with J gene TRBJ2-3; weak D call: TRBD1 (6 bases). CDR3 size: 16 residues. The germline V and J ends were trimmed by 5 bases and 4 bases, with 19 bases remaining between them. Germline V gene data show CDR1 as SGHTA and CDR2 as FQGNSA. The DNA of the CDR3 is TGTGCCAGCAGCCCATGGACAGCCAGTGACGCAGATACGCAGTATTTT. It encodes CASSPWTASDADTQYF.

By its share, this clonotype is medium-sized (0.01 to 0.1%). This beta chain slipped into a library made for alpha chains as a stray read, so its size is not meaningful. The chain couples TRBV6-1 to TRBJ2-3; D is ambiguous. The CDR3 contains 15 residues. CDR1 and CDR2 (germline): MNHNS, SASEGT. Between the trimmed V and J ends, which lost 7 bases and 0 bases, there was a span of 14 bases. This chain's CDR3 is CASIDRAVSTDTQYF. DNA of the CDR3: TGTGCCAGCATCGATCGGGCGGTTAGCACAGATACGCAGTATTTT.

In its sample, this clonotype was seen many times. This beta chain came through as a stray read in a library set up for alpha chains, and its size says little. This chain uses TRBV11-2 with TRBJ2-1; perhaps TRBD2 as D (6 bases). This CDR3 region has 16 residues. V was clipped by 1 base and J by 8 bases, with 18 bases between them. Germline V gene lookup returns CDR1 SGHAT and CDR2 FQNNGV. CDR3 in amino acids: CASSLAGLSPKDEQFF. The CDR3 nucleotides read TGTGCCAGCAGCTTAGCTGGACTAAGTCCTAAGGATGAGCAGTTCTTC.

This clonotype was counted at least ten times. Within a library made for alpha chains, this beta chain is off target, and its count is uninformative. The gene calls are TRBV29-1 and TRBJ2-7, with D perhaps assigned TRBD1 or TRBD2 (5 bases each). Germline V gene sequence: CDR1 SQVTM, CDR2 ANQGSEA. There are 12 residues in the CDR3. Trimming removed 3 bases from V and 4 bases from J, with 10 bases in between. CDR3: CSVEGDDYEQYF. The CDR3 DNA sequence: TGCAGCGTTGAGGGGGACGATTACGAGCAGTACTTC.

This clonotype has at least ten counts. Found in a library prepared for alpha chains, this beta chain is an off-target read, and its abundance has little meaning. The J gene is TRBJ2-6, the V gene TRBV29-1, with D unresolved. Germline V lookup: CDR1 SQVTM, CDR2 ANQGSEA. The CDR3 length is 14 residues. V lost 0 bases and J 7 bases, leaving 10 bases between the germline ends. The CDR3 reads CSVEDFGLANVLTF. CDR3 nucleotides: TGCAGCGTTGAAGATTTTGGTCTAGCCAACGTCCTGACTTTC.

Concerning this clonotype itself: The library was designed around alpha chains, so this beta chain is a stray read whose abundance carries little weight. The rearrangement joins TRBV30 to TRBJ1-2; D may be TRBD1 (6 bases). The germline CDR1 and CDR2 sequences are GTSNPN and SVGIG (reference sequence). The CDR3 extends over 12 amino acids. Trimming took 2 bases from V and 8 from J, leaving 12 bases between them. CDR3 residues: CAWSSDRRGYTF. The CDR3, as DNA: TGTGCCTGGAGTTCGGACAGAAGAGGCTACACCTTC.

This clonotype was picked up many times. This beta chain is off target for a library built for alpha chains, so its abundance means little. V is TRBV29-1 and J is TRBJ2-5; 10 bases are a match to TRBD2. Germline loops: CDR1 SQVTM, CDR2 ANQGSEA. The CDR3 contains 15 residues. J was trimmed by 4 bases and V by 6 bases; bases with no gene match: 11. CDR3 DNA sequence: TGCAGCGTCTCAACGAGCGGGGGGGCCTCAGAGACCCAGTACTTC. It codes for CSVSTSGGASETQYF.

Details on this clonotype: A read error is possible here, since a much larger clone lies one base away. The CDR3 carries no conserved terminal phenylalanine or tryptophan, so it likely arises from a read error. No DNA is shown, since the ends of the CDR3 on it are uncertain; the CDR3 is the one TCRdb lists. This beta chain is a stray read from a library made for alpha chains; its abundance is not meaningful. This chain connects TRBV7-3 to TRBJ1-2. 13 amino acids form the CDR3, both terminal residues included. Germline CDR1 SGHTA, CDR2 FQGTGA. This CDR3 reads CASSPNPRDFTAL.

On this clonotype: Since it is a stray read in a library aimed at alpha chains, this beta chain has a size that is not meaningful. The rearrangement links TRBV7-9 to TRBJ2-2; perhaps TRBD2 as D (6 bases). Germline V gene data show CDR1 as SEHNR and CDR2 as FQNEAQ (reference sequence). V shed 5 bases and J shed 0 bases, with 10 bases lying between them. This CDR3 is 15 amino acids long. For the CDR3, the DNA is TGTGCCAGCAGCCAGGGACTCCCGAACACCGGGGAGCTGTTTTTT. It yields the protein CASSQGLPNTGELFF.

This clonotype is deemed medium-sized. Because this beta chain is a stray read in a library intended to capture alpha chains, its abundance should not be given much weight. This chain connects TRBV10-1 to TRBJ2-1; 10 bases line up with TRBD2. Germline-derived CDR1 and CDR2 are WNHNN and SYGVQD (reference sequence). The CDR3 loop spans 15 amino acids. Trimming removed 7 bases from V and 8 bases from J; junction bases left unmatched: 11. The chain's CDR3 is CASIFPGTSEDEQFF. In nucleotides, the CDR3 is TGCGCCAGCATTTTTCCCGGGACTAGCGAGGATGAGCAGTTCTTC.

This clonotype appeared many times. This beta chain is off target for a library built for alpha chains, so its abundance means little. This chain links TRBV7-9 with TRBJ2-7; tentative D call: TRBD1 (6 bases). CDR1 and CDR2 from the germline V gene are SEHNR and FQNEAQ (reference sequence). V lost 3 bases and J lost 6, with 12 bases in between. The CDR3 is made up of 13 amino acids. CDR3 protein: CASSFAQGREQYF. CDR3 sequence (DNA): TGTGCCAGCAGCTTCGCACAGGGCCGCGAGCAGTACTTC.

In its sample, this clonotype was seen many times. For a library built for alpha chains, this beta chain is a stray read; little rests on its size. The rearrangement joins TRBV4-1 to TRBJ2-3, with 7 bases lining up with TRBD2. CDR1 and CDR2 (germline): MGHRA, YSYEKL. The CDR3 has 18 amino acids. The V and J ends lost 1 base and 1 base, in that order; junction bases with no gene match: 11. The CDR3 DNA follows: TGCGCCAGCAGCCAAGTCGAACAGGCTAGCGGAGGCACAGATACGCAGTATTTT. This sequence encodes CASSQVEQASGGTDTQYF.

This clonotype came up many times. This beta chain represents an off-target read in a library built for alpha chains; its size is of limited meaning. The CDR3 bases are TGTGCCAGCGCAGCCCCCAGGGGGCCCTACGAGCAGTACTTC. Protein sequence: CASAAPRGPYEQYF. J is TRBJ2-7 and V is TRBV6-5, with 8 bases lining up with TRBD1. Trimming took 8 bases from V and 2 from J; bases not matched to a gene: 8. Germline values: CDR1 MNHEY, CDR2 SVGAGI. There are 14 residues in the CDR3.

In this sample, this clonotype turned up many times. For a library built for alpha chains, this beta chain is a stray read; little rests on its size. V usage is TRBV12-3 or TRBV12-4 and J usage is TRBJ2-7; D is unclear. V gave up 0 bases and J gave up 0 bases, with 6 bases separating them. There are 14 residues in the CDR3. CDR3 protein: CASSLAHSSYEQYF. The DNA of the CDR3 is TGTGCCAGCAGTTTAGCCCATAGCTCCTACGAGCAGTACTTC.

This clonotype was seen at least ten times. This beta chain represents an off-target read in a library built for alpha chains; its size is of limited meaning. The chain combines TRBV7-9 with TRBJ2-7; D is possibly TRBD2 (5 bases). Germline V gene lookup returns CDR1 SEHNR and CDR2 FQNEAQ (reference sequence). The V and J ends lost 1 base and 4 bases respectively, with 11 bases between them. This CDR3 is built from 14 residues. The CDR3: CASSLVGPGYEQYF. CDR3 nucleotide sequence: TGTGCCAGCAGCTTAGTTGGCCCGGGATACGAGCAGTACTTC. The complete variable domain, with remaining parts taken from reference TRBV7-9 and TRBJ2-7, reads DTGVSQNPRHKITKRGQNVTFRCDPISEHNRLYWYRQTLGQGPEFLTYFQNEAQLEKSRLLSDRFSAERPKGSFSTLEIQRTEQGDSAMYLCASSLVGPGYEQYFGPGTRLTVT.

This clonotype was picked up many times. A library made for alpha chains picked up this beta chain off target, so its size means little. The chain joins TRBV9 to TRBJ2-2, with D possibly matching TRBD1 (5 bases). The germline gives CDR1 SGDLS, CDR2 YYNGEE. CDR3 size: 15 residues. Trimming removed 0 bases at V and 3 bases at J, with 9 bases between. CDR3 region: CASSVDDRHTGELFF. DNA for the CDR3: TGTGCCAGCAGCGTAGACGACAGACACACCGGGGAGCTGTTTTTT.

This clonotype was seen more than once but under ten times. Within a library made for alpha chains, this beta chain is off target, and its count is uninformative. This chain joins TRBV4-1 and TRBJ2-1; 7 positions agree with TRBD2. The germline gives CDR1 MGHRA, CDR2 YSYEKL. With 1 base clipped from V and 6 bases from J, the junction kept 9 bases outside the gene matches. This CDR3 spans 16 amino acids. CDR3 loop: CASSQVGLAEINEQFF. CDR3 nucleotide sequence: TGCGCCAGCAGCCAAGTAGGGCTAGCGGAGATCAATGAGCAGTTCTTC.

In this sample, this clonotype turned up many times. Because this beta chain is a stray read in a library intended to capture alpha chains, its abundance should not be given much weight. This rearrangement joins TRBV11-2 to TRBJ2-3, with 7 bases fitting TRBD1. CDR3 size: 14 residues. With 5 bases clipped from V and 3 bases from J, the junction kept 5 bases outside the gene matches. CDR1 is SGHAT, CDR2 FQNNGV, per germline. The CDR3, as DNA: TGTGCCAGCAGCGATCAGACAGGGACAGATACGCAGTATTTT. Encoded protein: CASSDQTGTDTQYF.

This clonotype was recorded at least ten times. Found in a library prepared for alpha chains, this beta chain is an off-target read, and its abundance has little meaning. V usage is TRBV5-4 and J usage is TRBJ2-7; D might be TRBD1 (7 bases). CDR1 is SGHNT, CDR2 YYREEE, per germline (reference sequence). V dropped 4 bases and J dropped 2 bases, with 16 bases sitting between them. This CDR3 region has 15 residues. The CDR3 loop reads CASSPGGDRPYEQYF. The CDR3 region has the DNA TGTGCCAGCAGCCCCGGAGGGGACAGACCCTACGAGCAGTACTTC.

Ten or more counts support this clonotype. This beta chain is a stray read from a library made for alpha chains; its abundance is not meaningful. The chain joins TRBV14 to TRBJ2-1; D unresolved. The CDR3 extends over 14 amino acids. The V end was cut by 2 bases, the J end by 3 bases, with 8 bases between. The V gene's germline CDR1 is SGHDN and CDR2 FVKESK. The CDR3 region has the DNA TGTGCCAGCAGCCAACTAGGGATCTACAATGAGCAGTTCTTC. Translating gives CASSQLGIYNEQFF.

This clonotype appeared many times. Within a library made for alpha chains, this beta chain is off target, and its count is uninformative. V and J are TRBV6-2 or TRBV6-3 and TRBJ2-1, with D perhaps TRBD1 or TRBD2 (5 bases each). This CDR3 contains 13 residues. Trimming removed 4 bases at V and 2 bases at J, with 6 bases between. In germline, CDR1 is MNHEY, CDR2 SVGEGT. For the CDR3, the DNA is TGTGCCAGCAGTTTGGGACCCTACAATGAGCAGTTCTTC. The encoded protein is CASSLGPYNEQFF.

This clonotype is medium-sized in the sample. The library was designed around alpha chains, so this beta chain is a stray read whose abundance carries little weight. This rearrangement joins TRBV7-9 to TRBJ2-3; a possible D gene is TRBD1 (5 bases). Trimming took off 1 base at V and 0 bases at J, with 5 bases between the two ends. Looked up from germline, CDR1 is SEHNR and CDR2 is FQNEAQ (reference sequence). The CDR3 covers 14 residues. CDR3 coding DNA: TGTGCCAGCAGCTTAGGACAGAGCACAGATACGCAGTATTTT. Translation: CASSLGQSTDTQYF.

At least ten counts were recorded for this clonotype. In a library made to pick up alpha chains, this beta chain is a stray read with a size that means little. The chain carries TRBV5-1 and TRBJ2-1; the D is unclear. This CDR3 comprises 14 residues. Germline V CDR1 and CDR2: SGHRS, YFSETQ. V gave up 3 bases and J gave up 10 bases, with 17 bases separating them. The CDR3 DNA sequence: TGCGCCAGCAGCTATTCCGGGCCAAGTACCGAGCAGTTCTTC. This sequence encodes CASSYSGPSTEQFF.

This clonotype was seen a handful of times. This beta chain appears as a stray read in a library generated for alpha chains; its size is not informative. The V gene is TRBV28, the J gene TRBJ2-2, with D perhaps assigned TRBD1 or TRBD2 (5 bases each). This CDR3 comprises 16 residues. Germline-derived CDR1 and CDR2 are MDHEN and SYDVKM. V lost 7 bases and J 0 bases, leaving 15 bases between the germline ends. CDR3 amino acids: CASIPPGLANTGELFF. The CDR3 DNA follows: TGTGCCAGCATCCCACCGGGGCTGGCGAACACCGGGGAGCTGTTTTTT.

This clonotype was observed many times. Little can be read into the size of this beta chain, an off-target read in a library designed for alpha chains. The V gene is TRBV7-3, the J gene TRBJ2-5, with D perhaps matching TRBD1 (5 bases). Trimming took 2 bases from V and 1 from J, leaving 8 bases between them. This CDR3 is 14 amino acids long. CDR1 and CDR2 from the germline V gene are SGHTA and FQGTGA. The CDR3 reads CASSLQGGQETQYF. CDR3 in DNA: TGTGCCAGCAGCTTACAGGGTGGCCAAGAGACCCAGTACTTC.

By share, this clonotype ranks as medium-sized. This beta chain slipped into a library made for alpha chains as a stray read, so its size is not meaningful. The chain uses TRBV20-1 and TRBJ2-3, with 10 bases matching TRBD1. The V and J ends lost 5 bases and 2 bases, in that order; junction bases with no gene match: 4. The CDR3 extends over 14 amino acids. Germline assignment: CDR1 DFQATT and CDR2 SNEGSKA (reference sequence). The CDR3 is CSAPTGGPTDTQYF. CDR3 sequence (DNA): TGCAGTGCTCCGACAGGGGGCCCCACAGATACGCAGTATTTT.

This clonotype was detected only a few times. This beta chain turned up in a library designed for alpha chains; as an off-target read, its abundance says little. V is TRBV10-2 and J is TRBJ2-5; 7 nucleotides align to TRBD2. Germline values: CDR1 WSHSY, CDR2 SAAADI. The CDR3 has 13 residues. The trim removed 6 bases at V and 5 bases at J, leaving 6 bases unmatched. The CDR3 DNA reads as TGCGCCAGCAGGTTGGCGGGGGACGAGACCCAGTACTTC. Translated: CASRLAGDETQYF.

This clonotype was found many times. This beta chain slipped into a library made for alpha chains as a stray read, so its size is not meaningful. The chain carries TRBV11-2 and TRBJ2-5; tentative D call: TRBD1 (5 bases). There are 13 residues in the CDR3. V shed 1 base and J shed 3 bases, with 6 bases lying between them. Per the germline V gene, CDR1 is SGHAT and CDR2 is FQNNGV. CDR3 DNA: TGTGCCAGCAGCTTAGTAGGGGAAGAGACCCAGTACTTC. It encodes CASSLVGEETQYF.

Ten or more counts support this clonotype. Because the library targeted alpha chains, this beta chain is an off-target read whose size means little. This sequence joins TRBV27 and TRBJ2-3, with TRBD2 matching over 16 bases. The CDR3 runs to 18 residues. V lost 4 bases, J lost 5 bases, and 9 bases stayed unmatched. Germline V lookup: CDR1 MNHEY, CDR2 SMNVEV (reference sequence). In DNA, the CDR3 is TGTGCCAGCAGTTCCCTCCGGGGACTAGCGGGAGGGGTAGATACGCAGTATTTT. It codes for CASSSLRGLAGGVDTQYF.